These T cell receptor beta chains were read from a single sample in a study of CD8+ T cells in alopecia areata. The table came from immunoSEQ multiplex PCR; TCRdb's copy has only in-frame clones and leaves some out. The sample shows roughly 220,000 clones, roughly three fifths of them seen only once. The material sequenced was CD4+ T cells sorted from blood, taken at roughly week 45, from a patient treated with tofacitinib. All receptors come from a human donor with alopecia areata. CDR3s include the opening cysteine and the closing phenylalanine or tryptophan. A D gene is named only where the DNA matches it firmly. Where a row states a size, it is once, few, many or the class of an expanded clone; other rows omit it.

j_call clone_size cdr3_length d_call v_call cdr3_nt cdr3_aa
TRBJ2-3 once 15 . TRBV10-2 TGCGCCAGCAGTCCCGTGTGGGGCGTGGTAGATACGCAGTATTTT CASSPVWGVVDTQYF
TRBJ2-1 . 14 TRBD2 TRBV29-1 TGCAGCGCTCCGAGGACTAGATCGCACAATGAGCAGTTCTTC CSAPRTRSHNEQFF
TRBJ1-1 few 13 . TRBV14 TGTGCCAGCAGCCCCCTGTTGAACACTGAAGCTTTCTTT CASSPLLNTEAFF
TRBJ2-3 . 13 . TRBV2 TGTGCCAGCTGGAGACAGCTCACAGATACGCAGTATTTT CASWRQLTDTQYF
TRBJ1-6 . 13 . TRBV6-6 TGTGCCAGCAGCCAAGGGACGAGGAACCCCCTCCACTTT CASSQGTRNPLHF
TRBJ1-1 . 14 . TRBV29-1 TGCAGCGTTGTTTCAAGGGGTTCTTGGACTGAAGCTTTCTTT CSVVSRGSWTEAFF
TRBJ2-7 . 15 . TRBV5-1 TGCGCCAGCAGCTTGACAGGGAATTTTGACTACGAGCAGTACTTC CASSLTGNFDYEQYF
TRBJ2-7 . 11 . TRBV10-3 TGTGCCATCAGTGGTACCTACGAGCAGTACTTC CAISGTYEQYF
TRBJ2-1 . 15 . TRBV5-1 TGCGCCAGCAGCTTGGCTGAGTTAGTGTACAATGAGCAGTTCTTC CASSLAELVYNEQFF
TRBJ1-5 few 16 TRBD1 TRBV30 TGTGCCTGGAGTGTACAGGGACAGGTTAGCAATCAGCCCCAGCATTTT CAWSVQGQVSNQPQHF
TRBJ1-1 few 15 TRBD1 TRBV2 TGTGCCAGCAGACAGCGGACAGGGGGAGGGACTGAAGCTTTCTTT CASRQRTGGGTEAFF
TRBJ2-5 . 14 . TRBV10-3 TGTGCCATCAGTGAGGGGGCTAGCCAGGAGACCCAGTACTTC CAISEGASQETQYF
TRBJ1-2 few 12 . TRBV29-1 TGCAGCGTCGCTGGACAGCACTATGGCTACACCTTC CSVAGQHYGYTF
TRBJ2-1 . 14 . TRBV29-1 TGCAGCGTTGAAGATCGGACCATCTACAATGAGCAGTTCTTC CSVEDRTIYNEQFF
TRBJ2-6 . 20 . TRBV5-1 TGCGCCAGCAGCTCCCCCCGAGGGGGTAACCCCGCGGCAGGGGCCAACGTCCTGACTTTC CASSSPRGGNPAAGANVLTF
TRBJ2-1 . 16 TRBD2 TRBV9 TGTGCCAGCAGCGTAGACACGGGGGGAGGCATCAATGAGCAGTTCTTC CASSVDTGGGINEQFF
TRBJ2-7 . 16 TRBD1 TRBV5-1 TGCGCCAGCAGCCCGGGGACAGCGCCGCCCAATTACGAGCAGTACTTC CASSPGTAPPNYEQYF
TRBJ2-7 . 13 . TRBV2 TGTGCCAGCGGGCCCAGTCCCCCCTACGAGCAGTACTTC CASGPSPPYEQYF
TRBJ2-2 . 14 . TRBV29-1 TGCAGCGCGTCGAGCCCCACGAACACCGGGGAGCTGTTTTTT CSASSPTNTGELFF
TRBJ1-1 . 11 . TRBV2 TGTGCCAGCAGTAATCTTACATTGGCTTTCTTT CASSNLTLAFF
TRBJ2-7 . 11 . TRBV10-2 TGCGCCAGCAGTGAGGTGGACGAGCAGTACTTC CASSEVDEQYF
TRBJ1-2 . 13 . TRBV7-9 TGTGCCAGCAGCTTACCCGTGAACTATGGCTACACCTTC CASSLPVNYGYTF
TRBJ1-5 once 12 . TRBV30 TGTGCCTGGAGCCGGGGGCTTGAGCCCCAGCATTTT CAWSRGLEPQHF
TRBJ1-6 once 16 . TRBV19 TGTGCCAGTACCACCGATGTGGCGACGGCGAATTCACCCCTCCACTTT CASTTDVATANSPLHF
TRBJ2-5 . 14 TRBD1 TRBV5-1 TGCGCCAGCAGCCCGGGACAGGGACAAGAGACCCAGTACTTC CASSPGQGQETQYF
TRBJ2-5 . 14 TRBD1 TRBV2 TGTGCCAGCACCTACAGGGGGCCTCAAGAGACCCAGTACTTC CASTYRGPQETQYF
TRBJ1-5 . 15 TRBD1 TRBV27 TGTGCCACCAGGGACAGGGCGTTAGGCAATCAGCCCCAGCATTTT CATRDRALGNQPQHF
TRBJ1-1 . 12 TRBD1 TRBV29-1 TGCAGCGCAGTCGACAGGGACACTGAAGCTTTCTTT CSAVDRDTEAFF
TRBJ2-5 . 13 . TRBV7-3 TGTGCCAGCAGCCGAGGCTTGCAAGAGACCCAGTACTTC CASSRGLQETQYF
TRBJ2-3 many 15 . TRBV7-2 TGTGCCAGCAGCTTAGACGGACACGCTTCAGATACGCAGTATTTT CASSLDGHASDTQYF
TRBJ1-1 few 14 . TRBV6-5 TGTGCCAGCAGTTACTCGGGAGGGGTCACTGAAGCTTTCTTT CASSYSGGVTEAFF
TRBJ2-4 few 16 . TRBV29-1 TGCAGCGTTGTTATCATGGGGGCTTCACGCAAAAACATTCAGTACTTC CSVVIMGASRKNIQYF
TRBJ2-3 . 16 TRBD1 TRBV7-3 TGTGCCAGCAGCTTAACCGGGACAGGGGGCACAGATACGCAGTATTTT CASSLTGTGGTDTQYF
TRBJ2-7 . 15 TRBD1 TRBV18 TGTGCCAGCTCACCCCGGACAGGGTCAACCTACGAGCAGTACTTC CASSPRTGSTYEQYF
TRBJ1-1 . 14 TRBD1 TRBV7-9 TGTGCCAGCAGTCATGACAGGGTGATCACTGAAGCTTTCTTT CASSHDRVITEAFF
TRBJ1-2 few 13 TRBD1 TRBV5-1 TGCGCCAGCAGCGTTGGGACAGGGGAAGGCTACACCTTC CASSVGTGEGYTF
TRBJ2-5 . 11 . TRBV20-1 TGCAGTGCTAGAGATCTTGAGACCCAGTACTTC CSARDLETQYF
TRBJ2-7 . 15 . TRBV29-1 TGCAGCGTCCTAGGTGGGGCAGGAGAGTACTACGAGCAGTACTTC CSVLGGAGEYYEQYF
TRBJ2-1 . 13 . TRBV29-1 TGCAGCGTAACAGGGCGAAAGTGGAATGAGCAGTTCTTC CSVTGRKWNEQFF
TRBJ1-5 . 14 . TRBV29-1 TGCAGCGTTGGGGGACCGAGTAGCAATCAGCCCCAGCATTTT CSVGGPSSNQPQHF
TRBJ1-1 . 14 TRBD1 TRBV5-1 TGCGCCAGCGGACCCGTAGGACAGGGTACTGAAGCTTTCTTT CASGPVGQGTEAFF
TRBJ2-5 . 18 . TRBV28 TGTGCCAGCAGACACTTCGCCCTCCGGGCGGGTGGGCGCGAGACCCAGTACTTC CASRHFALRAGGRETQYF
TRBJ1-5 . 13 . TRBV30 TGTGCCTGGAGTCTGGGGACCAGACAGCCCCAGCATTTT CAWSLGTRQPQHF
TRBJ1-2 . 16 TRBD1 TRBV29-1 TGCGCGACCGGCAAGTTGGGACAGGGGGTAGGGGATGGCTACACCTTC CATGKLGQGVGDGYTF
TRBJ2-5 . 13 . TRBV4-3 TGCGCCAGCAGCCAAGATTGGGATAAGACCCAGTACTTC CASSQDWDKTQYF
TRBJ2-7 . 14 . TRBV21-1 TGTGCCAGCAGCAAAATTTTATCAGGGGCCGAGCAGTACTTC CASSKILSGAEQYF
TRBJ2-7 once 12 . TRBV5-6 TGTGCCAGCAGCTGGACAGACCGCGAGCAGTACTTC CASSWTDREQYF
TRBJ1-4 . 14 . TRBV15 TGTGCCACCAGCAGGGACGTCAGTAAGGAAAAACTGTTTTTT CATSRDVSKEKLFF
TRBJ1-1 . 12 . TRBV29-1 TGCAGCGTTGAGGGGATGAACACTGAAGCTTTCTTT CSVEGMNTEAFF
TRBJ2-1 . 15 . TRBV27 TGTGCCAGCAGCCCACGGGTTGGGTCCTACAATGAGCAGTTCTTC CASSPRVGSYNEQFF
TRBJ2-3 . 14 . TRBV29-1 TGCAGCGTCGCCATCGGGGATAGGTTTGATACGCAGTATTTT CSVAIGDRFDTQYF
TRBJ2-1 many 13 TRBD1 TRBV7-2 TGTGCCGGGGGGACAGGTGATCTACATGAGCAGTTCTTC CAGGTGDLHEQFF
TRBJ2-1 . 15 . TRBV5-4 TGTGCCAGCAGCTTGTATGAGGGGCTCTACAATGAGCAGTTCTTC CASSLYEGLYNEQFF
TRBJ2-2 few 10 . TRBV10-3 TGTGCCGGGGGGTCCGGGGAGCTGTTTTTT CAGGSGELFF
TRBJ2-5 . 10 . TRBV20-1 TGCAGTGCTAGAGGGGAGACCCAGTACTTC CSARGETQYF
TRBJ2-2 few 14 . TRBV6-5 TGTGCCAGCACCTCGGACTCCTACACCGGGGAGCTGTTTTTT CASTSDSYTGELFF
TRBJ2-2 . 13 . TRBV29-1 TGCAGCTATGTGGGTAACGTTCTAGGGGAGCTGTTTTTT CSYVGNVLGELFF
TRBJ1-5 . 13 . TRBV23-1 TGCGCCAGCAGTCGAAAAGACAATCAGCCCCAGCATTTT CASSRKDNQPQHF
TRBJ2-5 . 15 TRBD1 TRBV30 TGTGCCTGGAGGGTATGGGACAGACGGCAAGAGACCCAGTACTTC CAWRVWDRRQETQYF